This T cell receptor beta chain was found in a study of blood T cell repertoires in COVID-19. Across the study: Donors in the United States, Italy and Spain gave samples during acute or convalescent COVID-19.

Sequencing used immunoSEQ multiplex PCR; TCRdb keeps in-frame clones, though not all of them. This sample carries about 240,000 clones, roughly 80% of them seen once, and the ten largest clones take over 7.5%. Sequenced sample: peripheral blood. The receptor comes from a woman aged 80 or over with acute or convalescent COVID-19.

CDR3: CSVGGTGGGEQFF. CDR3 sequence (DNA): TGCAGCGTTGGGGGGACAGGGGGCGGTGAGCAGTTCTTC. V and J are TRBV29-1 and TRBJ2-1; 12 bases fit TRBD1. The CDR3 is 13 residues long. Germline V gives CDR1 SQVTM, CDR2 ANQGSEA. J lost 9 bases, V lost 4 bases, and 4 bases had no gene match.